This T cell receptor (beta chain) was observed in a study of CD4+ T cells in melanoma (dated by TCRdb to the early 2020s). The study in broad terms: The study investigated neoantigen-specific CD4+ T cells in human melanoma. General findings and caveats noted by the study authors: Neoantigen-specific CD4+ T cells were reported to be correlated with the function of CD8+ T cells, macrophages and B cells. According to the report, neoantigen-specific CD4+ T cells in melanoma displayed diverse differentiation states.

Library preparation employed the immunoSEQ multiplex PCR assay. TCRdb took over this immuneACCESS table, retaining in-frame rearrangements with V and J assigned. Such tables are incomplete; in checked studies, under half of the missing clones stem from an unresolved V gene, and the remainder is unexplained. Counted in this sample were roughly 10,000 clones; approximately 67% of them appeared once. The leading ten clones occupy 11% of the sample. From its cysteine to its phenylalanine, the CDR3 spans 17 amino acids. The read is trimmed to its CDR3 DNA, 51 bases read in frame from base 1. The germline V gene yields KGHSH for CDR1 and LQKENI for CDR2. Clipping removes 3 bases from V and 9 bases from J, with 17 as the unmatched junction base count. Worth noting for this clone: It lacks a known antigen. Base qualities are not provided; no much larger clone lies one nucleotide away.

The donors were people with melanoma. The sample consisted of cells from a culture (not recorded whether cultured in vitro). The chain couples TRBV18 to TRBJ2-1; 7 central nucleotides agree with TRBD1. The receptor was isolated from a human donor with melanoma. The CDR3 sequence is CASSPRQGITSNREQFF. The bases are TGTGCCAGCTCACCCCGACAGGGAATTACATCCAATCGTGAGCAGTTCTTC. The full variable domain, with segments outside the CDR3 supplied by the reference TRBV18 and TRBJ2-1 proteins, appears as NAGVMQNPRHLVRRRGQEARLRCSPMKGHSHVYWYRQLPEEGLKFMVYLQKENIIDESGMPKERFSAEFPKEGPSILRIQQVVRGDSAAYFCASSPRQGITSNREQFFGPGTRLTVL.